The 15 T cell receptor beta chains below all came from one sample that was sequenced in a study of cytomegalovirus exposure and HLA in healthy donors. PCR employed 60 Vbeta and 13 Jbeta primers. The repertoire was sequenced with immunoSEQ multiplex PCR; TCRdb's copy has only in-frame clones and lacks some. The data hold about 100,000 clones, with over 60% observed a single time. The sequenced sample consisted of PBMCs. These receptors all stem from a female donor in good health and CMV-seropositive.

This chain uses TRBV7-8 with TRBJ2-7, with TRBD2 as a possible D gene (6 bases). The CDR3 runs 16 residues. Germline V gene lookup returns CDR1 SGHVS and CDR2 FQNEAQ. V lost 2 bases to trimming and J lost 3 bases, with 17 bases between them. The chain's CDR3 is CASSLTPAGGCYEQYF. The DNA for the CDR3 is TGTGCCAGCAGCTTAACCCCAGCTGGAGGGTGCTACGAGCAGTACTTC. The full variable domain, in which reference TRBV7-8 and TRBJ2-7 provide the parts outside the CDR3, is GAGVSQSPRYKVAKRGQDVALRCDPISGHVSLFWYQQALGQGPEFLTYFQNEAQLDKSGLPSDRFFAERPEGSVSTLKIQRTQQEDSAVYLCASSLTPAGGCYEQYFGPGTRLTVT.

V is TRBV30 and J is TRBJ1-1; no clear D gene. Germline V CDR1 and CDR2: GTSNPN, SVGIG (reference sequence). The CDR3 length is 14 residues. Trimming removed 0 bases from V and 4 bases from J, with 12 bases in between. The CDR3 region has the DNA TGTGCCTGGAGTGTATCCGGGTTTGGCACTGAAGCTTTCTTT. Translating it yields CAWSVSGFGTEAFF.

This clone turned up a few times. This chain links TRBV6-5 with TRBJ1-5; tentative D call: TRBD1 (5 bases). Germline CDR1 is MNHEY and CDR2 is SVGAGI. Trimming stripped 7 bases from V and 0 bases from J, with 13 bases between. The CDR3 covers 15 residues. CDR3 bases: TGTGCCAGCACGCGACTAGACAGTAGCAATCAGCCCCAGCATTTT. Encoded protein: CASTRLDSSNQPQHF.

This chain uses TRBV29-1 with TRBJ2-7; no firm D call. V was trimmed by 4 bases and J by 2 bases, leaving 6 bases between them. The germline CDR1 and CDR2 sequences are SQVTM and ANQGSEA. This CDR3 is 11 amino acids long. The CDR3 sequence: CSVGLTYEQYF. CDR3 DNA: TGCAGCGTTGGACTCACCTACGAGCAGTACTTC.

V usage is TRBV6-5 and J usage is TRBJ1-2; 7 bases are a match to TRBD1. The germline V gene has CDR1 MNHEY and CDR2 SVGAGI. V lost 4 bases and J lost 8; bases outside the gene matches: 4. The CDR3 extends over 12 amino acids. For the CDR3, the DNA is TGTGCCAGCAGTTTTCAGGGGGACGGCTACACCTTC. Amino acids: CASSFQGDGYTF.

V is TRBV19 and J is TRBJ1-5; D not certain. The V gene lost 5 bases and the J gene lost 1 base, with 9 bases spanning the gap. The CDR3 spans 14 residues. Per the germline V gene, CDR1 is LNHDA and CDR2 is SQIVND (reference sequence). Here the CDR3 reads CASSPSQSNQPQHF. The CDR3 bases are TGTGCCAGTAGTCCCTCACAAAGCAATCAGCCCCAGCATTTT.

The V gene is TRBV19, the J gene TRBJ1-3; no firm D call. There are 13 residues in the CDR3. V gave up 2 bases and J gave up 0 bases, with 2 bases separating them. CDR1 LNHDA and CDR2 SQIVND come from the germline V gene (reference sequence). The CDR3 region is CASSILSGNTIYF. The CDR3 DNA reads TGTGCCAGTAGTATACTCTCTGGAAACACCATATATTTT.

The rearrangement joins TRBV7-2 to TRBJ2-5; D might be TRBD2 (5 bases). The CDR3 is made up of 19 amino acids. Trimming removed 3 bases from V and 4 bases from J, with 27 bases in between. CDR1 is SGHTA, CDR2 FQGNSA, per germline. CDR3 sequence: CASSFGRGAASRGRETQYF. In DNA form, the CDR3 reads TGTGCCAGCAGCTTTGGCCGGGGAGCAGCCTCGAGAGGTCGAGAGACCCAGTACTTC.

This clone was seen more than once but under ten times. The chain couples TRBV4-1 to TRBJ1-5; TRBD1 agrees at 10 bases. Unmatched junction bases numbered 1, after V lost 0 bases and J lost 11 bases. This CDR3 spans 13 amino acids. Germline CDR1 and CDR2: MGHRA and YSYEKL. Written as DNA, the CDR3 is TGCGCCAGCAGCCAAGACGGGACAGGGGCCCAGCATTTT. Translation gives CASSQDGTGAQHF.

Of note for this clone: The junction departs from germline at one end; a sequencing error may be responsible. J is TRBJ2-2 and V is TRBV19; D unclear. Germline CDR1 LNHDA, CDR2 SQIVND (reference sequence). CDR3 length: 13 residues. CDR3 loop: CVSSIGQTGELFF. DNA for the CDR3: TGTGTCAGTAGTATAGGGCAAACCGGGGAGCTGTTTTTT.

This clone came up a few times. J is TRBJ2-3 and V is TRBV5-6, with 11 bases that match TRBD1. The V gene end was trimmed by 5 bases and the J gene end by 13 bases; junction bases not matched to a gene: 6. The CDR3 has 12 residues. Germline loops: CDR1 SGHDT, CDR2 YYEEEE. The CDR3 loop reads CASSSRTGGKYF. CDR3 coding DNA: TGTGCCAGCAGTTCGCGGACAGGGGGCAAGTATTTT.

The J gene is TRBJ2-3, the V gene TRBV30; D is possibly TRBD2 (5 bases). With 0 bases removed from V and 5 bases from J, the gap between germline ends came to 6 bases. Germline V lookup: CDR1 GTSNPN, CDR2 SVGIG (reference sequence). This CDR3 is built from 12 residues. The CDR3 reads CAWSVGRDTQYF. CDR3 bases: TGTGCCTGGAGTGTGGGGAGAGATACGCAGTATTTT.

The CDR3 reads CASSRERENRGRGTEAFF. The CDR3 region has the DNA TGTGCCAGTAGCCGAGAGAGAGAGAACAGGGGGCGTGGGACTGAAGCTTTCTTT. V is TRBV19 and J is TRBJ1-1; 9 nucleotides match TRBD1. V shed 6 bases, J shed 5 bases, and the junction held 19 bases outside the gene matches. This CDR3 has 18 amino acids. Germline V gene data show CDR1 as LNHDA and CDR2 as SQIVND (reference sequence).

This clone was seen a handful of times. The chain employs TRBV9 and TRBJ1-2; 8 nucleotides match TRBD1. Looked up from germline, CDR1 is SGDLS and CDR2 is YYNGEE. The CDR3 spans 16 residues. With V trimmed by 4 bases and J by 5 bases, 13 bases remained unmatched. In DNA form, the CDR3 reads TGTGCCAGCAGCTTCCCCCGGGCAGGGGGCGCTTATGGCTACACCTTC. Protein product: CASSFPRAGGAYGYTF.

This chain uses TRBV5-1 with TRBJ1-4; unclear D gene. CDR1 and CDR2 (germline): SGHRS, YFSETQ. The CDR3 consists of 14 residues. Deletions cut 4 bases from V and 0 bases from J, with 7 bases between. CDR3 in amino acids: CASSLAATNEKLFF. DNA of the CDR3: TGCGCCAGCAGCCTGGCCGCAACTAATGAAAAACTGTTTTTT.